Each of the 31 T cell receptor beta chains below was sequenced from the same sample in a study of T cell responses to AZD1222 COVID-19 vaccine. Measured with immunoSEQ multiplex PCR; TCRdb has only the in-frame clones, and not every one. This table has 50,000 to 75,000 clones, roughly 87% appearing once. This material consisted of peripheral blood, taken 28 days after the second AZD1222 dose. These receptors were collected from an adult who received the AZD1222 COVID-19 vaccine.

This chain uses TRBV5-1 with TRBJ1-3, with 9 bases aligning to TRBD1. The CDR3 has 15 residues. Trimming at V came to 2 bases and at J to 3 bases, leaving 3 bases not matched to a gene. Germline V gene data show CDR1 as SGHRS and CDR2 as YFSETQ. CDR3 protein: CASSFQGQGGNTIYF. In DNA, the CDR3 is TGCGCCAGCAGCTTTCAGGGACAGGGTGGAAACACCATATATTTT.

This clone was seen only a few times. V usage is TRBV18 and J usage is TRBJ2-2, with TRBD2 matching 10 bases. Looked up from germline, CDR1 is KGHSH and CDR2 is LQKENI. V lost 0 bases to trimming and J lost 7 bases; unmatched junction nucleotides: 8. CDR3 size: 17 residues. CDR3 region: CASSPPASGGAIGELFF. CDR3 coding DNA: TGTGCCAGCTCACCACCCGCAAGCGGGGGGGCCATCGGGGAGCTGTTTTTT.

V is TRBV18 and J is TRBJ1-5, with D uncertain. The CDR3 runs 15 residues. Trimming left V 6 bases short and J 2 bases short, with 14 bases between. CDR1 is KGHSH and CDR2 is LQKENI in the germline V gene. The CDR3 region has the DNA TGTGCCAGCTCCCAGATGGAGGGCGGCAATCAGCCCCAGCATTTT. The encoded protein is CASSQMEGGNQPQHF.

The rearrangement links TRBV19 to TRBJ1-1, with D possibly being TRBD1 (6 bases). The germline V and J ends were trimmed by 6 bases and 4 bases, with 15 bases remaining between them. Looked up from germline, CDR1 is LNHDA and CDR2 is SQIVND (reference sequence). This CDR3 region has 14 residues. For the CDR3, the DNA is TGTGCCAGTAGAGACAGGTCTTCGGGCACTGAAGCTTTCTTT. Translation gives CASRDRSSGTEAFF.

The rearrangement links TRBV29-1 to TRBJ2-7; D not resolved. The germline V gene encodes CDR1 SQVTM and CDR2 ANQGSEA. This CDR3 contains 11 residues. CDR3 in amino acids: CSARHSYEQYF. In DNA, the CDR3 is TGCAGTGCAAGGCATTCTTACGAGCAGTACTTC.

The V call is TRBV5-1, the J call TRBJ2-2; 11 bases fit TRBD1. Germline-derived CDR1 and CDR2 are SGHRS and YFSETQ. V lost 4 bases and J lost 5; bases outside the gene matches: 7. The CDR3 runs 16 residues. As DNA, the CDR3 is TGCGCCAGCAGCGTCACCGGGACAGGGGGGACCGGGGAGCTGTTTTTT. Protein: CASSVTGTGGTGELFF.

V and J are TRBV15 and TRBJ1-1; D not certain. CDR1 and CDR2 (germline): LNHNV, YYDKDF (reference sequence). V lost 1 base and J 1 base, leaving 13 bases between the germline ends. There are 16 residues in the CDR3. The CDR3 DNA sequence: TGTGCCACCAGCAGAGCTCCCCCGACGGGGAACACTGAAGCTTTCTTT. Translating it yields CATSRAPPTGNTEAFF.

This chain uses TRBV25-1 with TRBJ2-6; TRBD1 matches 8 bases. CDR3 length: 18 amino acids. The V gene end was trimmed by 0 bases and the J gene end by 0 bases; junction bases not matched to a gene: 4. Germline CDR1 reads MGHDK; CDR2 reads SYGVNS. CDR3 nucleotide sequence: TGTGCCAGCAGTGAATATTGGACAGGGAGCTCTGGGGCCAACGTCCTGACTTTC. It is translated as CASSEYWTGSSGANVLTF.

This rearrangement joins TRBV6-1 to TRBJ2-3, with 10 bases that match TRBD1. This CDR3 has 16 residues. The germline CDR1 and CDR2 sequences are MNHNS and SASEGT. V was clipped by 4 bases and J by 2 bases; unmatched bases: 6. CDR3 sequence: CASSGGTGAITDTQYF. DNA of the CDR3: TGTGCCAGCAGTGGAGGGACAGGGGCAATCACAGATACGCAGTATTTT.

The CDR3 bases are TGTGCCAGTAGTGTCCGGACCGGGGAGCTGTTTTTT. Encoded protein: CASSVRTGELFF. The V call is TRBV19, the J call TRBJ2-2; D gene uncertain. In germline, CDR1 is LNHDA, CDR2 SQIVND (reference sequence). Trimming removed 5 bases from V and 5 bases from J, with 6 bases in between. The CDR3 spans 12 residues. Full variable domain (remainder filled in from reference TRBV19 and TRBJ2-2): DGGITQSPKYLFRKEGQNVTLSCEQNLNHDAMYWYRQDPGQGLRLIYYSQIVNDFQKGDIAEGYSVSREKKESFPLTVTSAQKNPTAFYLCASSVRTGELFFGEGSRLTVL.

The chain recombines TRBV18 with TRBJ1-1; possible D gene TRBD1, 6 bases. CDR1 and CDR2 from the germline V gene are KGHSH and LQKENI. CDR3 length: 15 amino acids. The V end lost 5 bases, the J end lost 0 bases, and 13 bases lay between the germline ends. CDR3 sequence reads: CASSTSQGVNTEAFF. CDR3 DNA: TGTGCCAGCTCAACCTCACAGGGAGTGAACACTGAAGCTTTCTTT.

Only a few counts were recorded for this clone. CDR3 loop: CASKGTVSGNTIYF. In nucleotides, the CDR3 is TGTGCCAGTAAAGGGACGGTCTCTGGAAACACCATATATTTT. The chain has TRBV19 and TRBJ1-3; a weak D match, TRBD1 (5 bases). This CDR3 is 14 amino acids long. Trimming shortened V by 7 bases and J by 0 bases, and 10 bases separated the two germline ends. CDR1 and CDR2 from the germline V gene are LNHDA and SQIVND (reference sequence). The full variable domain, in which reference TRBV19 and TRBJ1-3 provide the parts outside the CDR3, is DGGITQSPKYLFRKEGQNVTLSCEQNLNHDAMYWYRQDPGQGLRLIYYSQIVNDFQKGDIAEGYSVSREKKESFPLTVTSAQKNPTAFYLCASKGTVSGNTIYFGEGSWLTVV.

The gene calls are TRBV27 and TRBJ2-5; 7 bases agree with TRBD2. The CDR3 covers 14 residues. Germline V gene sequence: CDR1 MNHEY, CDR2 SMNVEV (reference sequence). The J segment lost 5 bases and the V segment lost 3 bases, leaving 6 bases of the junction unmatched. The CDR3 reads CASSLGRGGETQYF. The CDR3 region has the DNA TGTGCCAGCAGTTTGGGGAGGGGAGGGGAGACCCAGTACTTC.

This clone was observed a handful of times. V usage is TRBV6-5 and J usage is TRBJ2-1, with TRBD2 as a possible D gene (7 bases). Per the germline V gene, CDR1 is MNHEY and CDR2 is SVGAGI. V gave up 2 bases and J gave up 7 bases, with 15 bases separating them. The length of the CDR3 is 15 residues. CDR3: CASSYEGGAWNEQFF. The CDR3, as DNA: TGTGCCAGCAGTTACGAAGGGGGGGCTTGGAATGAGCAGTTCTTC.

This clone was seen a handful of times. The chain combines TRBV2 with TRBJ2-7; 8 positions agree with TRBD2. The CDR3 contains 15 residues. CDR1 is SNHLY, CDR2 FYNNEI, per germline. The J segment lost 0 bases and the V segment lost 3 bases, leaving 4 bases of the junction unmatched. CDR3 residues: CASSDEAGVSYEQYF. The CDR3 DNA reads TGTGCCAGCAGTGATGAAGCGGGGGTCTCCTACGAGCAGTACTTC.

The rearrangement joins TRBV2 to TRBJ1-5; 8 bases are a match to TRBD1. V shed 7 bases, J shed 7 bases, and the junction held 12 bases outside the gene matches. Looked up from germline, CDR1 is SNHLY and CDR2 is FYNNEI. The CDR3 runs 15 residues. The CDR3 region has the DNA TGTGCCAGCATGACGCAGGGGGCGGGGGGACAGCCCCAGCATTTT. Protein sequence: CASMTQGAGGQPQHF.

The chain recombines TRBV6-5 with TRBJ1-1; 7 positions match TRBD1. Germline V gives CDR1 MNHEY, CDR2 SVGAGI. This CDR3 spans 11 amino acids. J was trimmed by 8 bases and V by 4 bases; bases with no gene match: 1. CDR3 amino acids: CASSLGQEAFF. The CDR3 coding sequence is TGTGCCAGCAGTTTGGGACAGGAAGCTTTCTTT.

This sequence joins TRBV5-1 and TRBJ1-1; 7 nucleotides agree with TRBD1. CDR3 size: 15 residues. Germline V lookup: CDR1 SGHRS, CDR2 YFSETQ. With 4 bases clipped from V and 0 bases from J, the junction kept 6 bases outside the gene matches. DNA for the CDR3: TGCGCCAGCAGCCCTCGGACAGGCGTGAACACTGAAGCTTTCTTT. It specifies CASSPRTGVNTEAFF.

CDR3 DNA sequence: TGTGCCAGCAGTGGGACGTCAGCTCATAGCAATCAGCCCCAGCATTTT. It specifies CASSGTSAHSNQPQHF. This sequence joins TRBV27 and TRBJ1-5, with D maybe TRBD1 (5 bases). The CDR3 totals 16 residues. V lost 5 bases and J lost 0, with 14 bases in between. The germline gives CDR1 MNHEY, CDR2 SMNVEV (reference sequence).

This rearrangement joins TRBV27 to TRBJ1-2; 9 bases are a match to TRBD1. This CDR3 spans 18 amino acids. V lost 3 bases, J lost 1 base, and 12 bases stayed unmatched. Germline CDR1 is MNHEY and CDR2 is SMNVEV (reference sequence). In DNA, the CDR3 is TGTGCCAGCAGTTTCGCTGGACAGGGGATTGGGGGTAACTATGGCTACACCTTC. This codes for CASSFAGQGIGGNYGYTF.

The V gene is TRBV7-2, the J gene TRBJ2-1; D gene ambiguous. The V end was cut by 1 base, the J end by 6 bases, with 13 bases between. The CDR3 extends over 15 amino acids. Germline V gene data show CDR1 as SGHTA and CDR2 as FQGNSA. The CDR3 loop is CASSLVSSIGNEQFF. Here the CDR3 DNA reads TGTGCCAGCAGCTTAGTGTCTAGTATCGGCAATGAGCAGTTCTTC.

The chain links TRBV7-9 to TRBJ1-1; D gene unclear. V lost 1 base and J 1 base, leaving 7 bases between the germline ends. The CDR3 is 14 amino acids. CDR1 and CDR2 from the germline V gene are SEHNR and FQNEAQ (reference sequence). This CDR3 reads CASSLERENTEAFF. As DNA, the CDR3 is TGTGCCAGCAGCTTAGAACGGGAGAACACTGAAGCTTTCTTT.

This clone occurred a few times. The chain recombines TRBV29-1 with TRBJ2-7; 9 bases are shared with TRBD1. With V trimmed by 6 bases and J by 7 bases, 7 bases remained unmatched. This CDR3 region has 12 residues. In germline, CDR1 is SQVTM, CDR2 ANQGSEA. The CDR3 reads CSVGQGGGEQYF. The CDR3 nucleotides are TGCAGCGTGGGACAGGGAGGAGGAGAGCAGTACTTC.

This sequence joins TRBV15 and TRBJ2-2; D is uncertain. Per germline, CDR1 LNHNV and CDR2 YYDKDF (reference sequence). CDR3 length: 13 amino acids. Deletions cut 0 bases from V and 6 bases from J, with 5 bases between. CDR3 in amino acids: CATSRDLPGELFF. The CDR3 nucleotides are TGTGCCACCAGCAGAGATTTGCCCGGGGAGCTGTTTTTT.

The V and J genes are TRBV7-3 and TRBJ1-1; TRBD1 matches at 9 bases. From germline, CDR1 is SGHTA and CDR2 FQGTGA. J was trimmed by 4 bases and V by 5 bases; bases with no gene match: 2. The CDR3 has 13 amino acids. The CDR3 DNA reads as TGTGCCAGCAGCCAGACAGGGGGCACTGAAGCTTTCTTT. This translates into CASSQTGGTEAFF.

J is TRBJ2-1 and V is TRBV6-6, with D possibly called TRBD1 or TRBD2 (5 bases each). The CDR3 has 15 amino acids. Germline values: CDR1 MNHNY, CDR2 SVGAGI (reference sequence). Trimming removed 2 bases from V and 3 bases from J, with 11 bases in between. The CDR3 loop reads CASSYEGPGYNEQFF. DNA of the CDR3: TGTGCCAGCAGTTACGAGGGACCGGGCTACAATGAGCAGTTCTTC.

The V gene is TRBV5-5, the J gene TRBJ1-2; 9 bases match TRBD1. Looked up from germline, CDR1 is SGHKS and CDR2 is YYEKEE (reference sequence). V was clipped by 4 bases and J by 11 bases; unmatched bases: 15. CDR3 length: 15 amino acids. Here the CDR3 DNA reads TGTGCCAGCAGCGGGGGATACCGGGACAGGGAAAGGTACACCTTC. Amino acids: CASSGGYRDRERYTF.

The V call is TRBV5-4, the J call TRBJ1-1; D is ambiguous. The germline V gene encodes CDR1 SGHNT and CDR2 YYREEE (reference sequence). The CDR3 extends over 13 amino acids. The V end was cut by 0 bases, the J end by 3 bases, with 6 bases between. The CDR3 sequence: CASSLGPDTEAFF. DNA of the CDR3: TGTGCCAGCAGCTTGGGTCCGGACACTGAAGCTTTCTTT.

V and J are TRBV19 and TRBJ1-2; D gene uncertain. Germline CDR1 is LNHDA and CDR2 is SQIVND (reference sequence). This CDR3 has 13 amino acids. The V end lost 3 bases, the J end lost 4 bases, and 9 bases lay between the germline ends. The CDR3, as DNA: TGTGCCAGTAGTATCCCCGGATTCTATGGCTACACCTTC. Amino acids: CASSIPGFYGYTF.

The chain recombines TRBV28 with TRBJ1-2; TRBD1 is a possible D gene (5 bases). The germline V gene encodes CDR1 MDHEN and CDR2 SYDVKM. The CDR3 totals 14 residues. V dropped 1 base and J dropped 1 base, with 7 bases sitting between them. The CDR3 DNA sequence: TGTGCCAGCAGTTTATCGGGGGGTAACTATGGCTACACCTTC. Translated: CASSLSGGNYGYTF.

V gene TRBV7-3 combines with J gene TRBJ1-6; D remains ambiguous. Germline values: CDR1 SGHTA, CDR2 FQGTGA. The CDR3 extends over 20 amino acids. Between the trimmed V and J ends, which lost 1 base and 0 bases, there was a span of 19 bases. The CDR3 sequence is CASSLIGPTSGSSYNSPLHF. CDR3 sequence (DNA): TGTGCCAGCAGCTTAATAGGTCCGACATCCGGGAGCTCCTATAATTCACCCCTCCACTTT.